This TCR beta chain was recovered during a study of identical twins. This clonotype was detected only a few times. Healthy Caucasians supplied all donations. Template switching, a step in the protocol, added a universal primer site, and cDNA carried unique molecular identifiers. TCRdb processed the 5' RACE reads anew with MiXCR; each CDR3 protein has one entry. The data hold around 510,000 distinct CDR3 sequences, with roughly an eighth observed a single time. In addition, the sample was reused for a study of yellow fever vaccine responses in identical twins.

This sequence originates from a woman between 18 and 30 years old in good health. Material: CD4+ T cells sorted from blood.

The CDR3 region has the DNA TGCAGTGCTAGAGAAGCTGCGGAGACCCAGTACTTC. The encoded protein is CSAREAAETQYF. The genes are TRBV20-1 and TRBJ2-5; D gene ambiguous. Germline-derived CDR1 and CDR2 are DFQATT and SNEGSKA (reference sequence). V lost 0 bases and J lost 5, with 7 bases in between. The CDR3 has 12 amino acids.